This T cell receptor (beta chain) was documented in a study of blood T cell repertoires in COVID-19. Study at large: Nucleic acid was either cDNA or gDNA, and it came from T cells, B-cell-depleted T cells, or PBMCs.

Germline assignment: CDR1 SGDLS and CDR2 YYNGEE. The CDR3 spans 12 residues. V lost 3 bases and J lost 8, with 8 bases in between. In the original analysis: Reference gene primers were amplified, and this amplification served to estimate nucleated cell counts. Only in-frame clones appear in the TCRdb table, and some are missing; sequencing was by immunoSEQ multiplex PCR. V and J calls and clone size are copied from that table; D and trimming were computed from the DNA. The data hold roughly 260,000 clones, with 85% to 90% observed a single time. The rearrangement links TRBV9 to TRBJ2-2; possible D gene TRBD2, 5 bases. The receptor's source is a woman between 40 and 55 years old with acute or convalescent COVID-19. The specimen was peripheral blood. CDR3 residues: CASSGWEGELFF. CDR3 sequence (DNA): TGTGCCAGCAGCGGATGGGAGGGGGAGCTGTTTTTT.